A single sample is the source of the 22 T cell receptor beta chains below, sequenced in a study of T-cell memory formation after mild COVID-19. TCRdb re-called the 5' RACE reads with MiXCR, one entry per CDR3 protein. The table records about 560,000 distinct CDR3 sequences, roughly 17% of them present only once. Sample: PBMCs or a T cell subset sorted from them (not recorded which). Receptor source: an adult woman who had mild COVID-19 (a few samples of this study predate the infection). Cell type and time point are not known.

The genes are TRBV9 and TRBJ2-2; D possibly corresponds to TRBD2 (6 bases). The CDR3 has 14 residues. Trimming took off 0 bases at V and 5 bases at J, with 8 bases between the two ends. The germline CDR1 and CDR2 sequences are SGDLS and YYNGEE. The CDR3 region has the DNA TGTGCCAGCAGCGTAGATGGGAGGACCGGGGAGCTGTTTTTT. Amino acid sequence: CASSVDGRTGELFF.

This clonotype was seen more than once but under ten times. The chain employs TRBV5-6 and TRBJ2-7; D could derive from TRBD1 or TRBD2 (6 bases each). The V end was cut by 4 bases, the J end by 11 bases, with 19 bases between. Looked up from germline, CDR1 is SGHDT and CDR2 is YYEEEE. The CDR3 loop spans 13 amino acids. The CDR3 loop reads CASSTPVRGQEYF. The CDR3 bases are TGTGCCAGCAGCACCCCTGTCCGGGGGCAGGAGTACTTC.

The gene calls are TRBV7-9 and TRBJ2-7; TRBD1 agrees at 10 bases. There are 17 residues in the CDR3. V was pared by 4 bases and J by 0 bases, with 9 bases of the junction left unmatched. Germline CDR1 reads SEHNR; CDR2 reads FQNEAQ (reference sequence). Written as DNA, the CDR3 is TGTGCCAGCAGCTACGGGCCGGGACAGGGGAGCTCCTACGAGCAGTACTTC. This translates into CASSYGPGQGSSYEQYF.

This clonotype was counted once. The CDR3 reads CASSRTVDKVEAFF. CDR3 nucleotide sequence: TGTGCCAGCTCACGAACGGTGGATAAGGTTGAAGCTTTCTTT. This rearrangement joins TRBV18 to TRBJ1-1, with no clear D. Germline CDR1 reads KGHSH; CDR2 reads LQKENI. Trimming left V 4 bases short and J 7 bases short, with 16 bases between. The CDR3 has 14 residues.

This clonotype was seen a handful of times. CDR3 nucleotide sequence: TGCGCCAGCAGCCGGGGGGAGGAAGAGACCCAGTACTTC. Protein product: CASSRGEEETQYF. This chain links TRBV5-1 with TRBJ2-5, with 7 bases aligning to TRBD2. The CDR3 is 13 residues long. CDR1 is SGHRS and CDR2 is YFSETQ in the germline V gene. Trimming took 4 bases from V and 3 from J; bases not matched to a gene: 3.

This clonotype appeared a few times. The CDR3: CASRGQGPVRLTYEQYF. The CDR3 region has the DNA TGTGCCAGCAGGGGACAGGGTCCCGTGCGTTTAACCTACGAGCAGTACTTC. The gene calls are TRBV6-1 and TRBJ2-7; TRBD1 agrees at 9 bases. Germline V gene lookup returns CDR1 MNHNS and CDR2 SASEGT. J gave up 2 bases and V 6 bases, and 14 bases lay outside the gene matches. The CDR3 runs to 17 residues.

J is TRBJ2-7 and V is TRBV7-2; D is perhaps TRBD1 (5 bases). The V end was cut by 5 bases, the J end by 1 base, with 15 bases between. The CDR3 sequence is 15 residues long. Germline values: CDR1 SGHTA, CDR2 FQGNSA. This CDR3 is CASSPRMDISYEQYF. CDR3 coding DNA: TGTGCCAGCAGCCCCAGGATGGACATTTCCTACGAGCAGTACTTC.

The chain uses TRBV6-5 and TRBJ2-1; the match to TRBD2 covers 11 bases. The J segment lost 7 bases and the V segment lost 6 bases, leaving 14 bases of the junction unmatched. This CDR3 comprises 17 residues. The germline V gene encodes CDR1 MNHEY and CDR2 SVGAGI. CDR3 DNA sequence: TGTGCCAGCAGAGCCCCCTTAGCGGGAGGGCCGAGGAATGAGCAGTTCTTC. It encodes CASRAPLAGGPRNEQFF.

This chain connects TRBV14 to TRBJ2-7; D may match TRBD1 or TRBD2 (5 bases each). The V and J ends lost 4 bases and 2 bases respectively, with 12 bases between them. CDR3 length equals 14 residues. CDR1 is SGHDN, CDR2 FVKESK, per germline. The CDR3 protein is CASSRPGRPYEQYF. CDR3 DNA sequence: TGTGCCAGCAGCCGACCGGGACGGCCCTACGAGCAGTACTTC.

V and J are TRBV24-1 and TRBJ2-7; 9 bases align to TRBD2. The V segment lost 6 bases and the J segment 4 bases; nucleotides outside the gene matches: 3. CDR1 KGHDR and CDR2 SFDVKD come from the germline V gene. The CDR3 length is 13 residues. This chain's CDR3 is CATSNSGRYEQYF. The CDR3 DNA reads as TGTGCCACCAGTAATAGCGGGAGATACGAGCAGTACTTC.

The J gene is TRBJ2-2, the V gene TRBV29-1; D unclear. This CDR3 has 15 amino acids. CDR1 is SQVTM and CDR2 is ANQGSEA in the germline V gene. The germline V and J ends were trimmed by 0 bases and 3 bases, with 11 bases remaining between them. The DNA of the CDR3 is TGCAGCGTTGAAGACCCCCTGCGTGACACCGGGGAGCTGTTTTTT. This translates into CSVEDPLRDTGELFF.

J is TRBJ2-7 and V is TRBV11-3; D remains unclear. This CDR3 comprises 15 residues. Trimming pared 5 bases from V and 0 bases from J, leaving 14 bases between. From germline, CDR1 is SGHNT and CDR2 YENEEA. The CDR3 DNA follows: TGTGCCAGCAGCCCAGGAGTTTCACGCTCCTACGAGCAGTACTTC. Translated, it gives CASSPGVSRSYEQYF.

This clonotype came up a few times. V gene TRBV4-3 combines with J gene TRBJ2-1; TRBD2 matches at 8 bases. CDR3 length: 16 amino acids. The V gene end was trimmed by 6 bases and the J gene end by 4 bases; junction bases not matched to a gene: 11. Germline values: CDR1 LGHNA, CDR2 YSLEER. The CDR3 sequence: CASSKASGRGYNEQFF. Written as DNA, the CDR3 is TGCGCCAGCAGTAAAGCCAGCGGGAGAGGGTACAATGAGCAGTTCTTC.

The genes are TRBV7-3 and TRBJ2-1, with 8 bases identical to TRBD1. V lost 0 bases and J lost 6; bases outside the gene matches: 1. The CDR3 is 14 amino acids. The germline CDR1 and CDR2 sequences are SGHTA and FQGTGA. For the CDR3, the DNA is TGTGCCAGCAGCTTAACTGGGACAGGCAATGAGCAGTTCTTC. This translates into CASSLTGTGNEQFF.

This chain uses TRBV9 with TRBJ2-1, with 10 bases fitting TRBD1. The junction had 8 bases not matched to a gene; V was cut back by 2 bases and J by 9 bases. The CDR3 spans 15 residues. Germline V CDR1 and CDR2: SGDLS, YYNGEE. CDR3 region: CASSVGTGDNTEQFF. Written as DNA, the CDR3 is TGTGCCAGCAGCGTCGGGACAGGGGATAATACTGAGCAGTTCTTC.

J is TRBJ1-3 and V is TRBV7-9; D is unresolved. The V gene lost 2 bases and the J gene lost 4 bases, with 9 bases spanning the gap. The CDR3 contains 14 residues. CDR1 SEHNR and CDR2 FQNEAQ come from the germline V gene (reference sequence). The CDR3: CASSLMGLGNTIYF. The CDR3 DNA is TGTGCCAGCAGCTTAATGGGTTTAGGAAACACCATATATTTT.

This clonotype showed up just a few times. This chain connects TRBV5-1 to TRBJ1-2; D remains unclear. Trimming removed 0 bases from V and 4 bases from J, with 10 bases in between. Per the germline V gene, CDR1 is SGHRS and CDR2 is YFSETQ. The CDR3 length is 14 residues. CDR3 in amino acids: CASSLDSGRYGYTF. The CDR3 nucleotides read TGCGCCAGCAGCTTGGATTCAGGTCGCTATGGCTACACCTTC.

This rearrangement joins TRBV29-1 to TRBJ2-1, with 8 bases fitting TRBD2. The CDR3 extends over 17 amino acids. Germline CDR1 reads SQVTM; CDR2 reads ANQGSEA. J was trimmed by 1 base and V by 1 base; bases with no gene match: 9. CDR3 sequence: CSVEVPWRGASYNEQFF. The DNA of the CDR3 is TGCAGCGTTGAAGTTCCGTGGCGGGGGGCGTCCTACAATGAGCAGTTCTTC.

This clonotype was observed a few times. V usage is TRBV7-9 and J usage is TRBJ2-3, with 7 bases identical to TRBD1. The CDR3 extends over 16 amino acids. CDR1 and CDR2 (germline): SEHNR, FQNEAQ (reference sequence). V was clipped by 8 bases and J by 7 bases; unmatched bases: 18. The CDR3 DNA sequence: TGTGCCAGCTCGAGCTTGGGGACAGAGAAAGGTTATACGCAGTATTTT. Residues: CASSSLGTEKGYTQYF.

This clonotype was seen many times. V usage is TRBV12-3 or TRBV12-4 and J usage is TRBJ1-2; D not resolved. The CDR3 consists of 14 residues. The V end lost 3 bases, the J end lost 4 bases, and 12 bases lay between the germline ends. The DNA of the CDR3 is TGTGCCAGCAGTTTGGACTGGGTTGGCTATGGCTACACCTTC. Its protein is CASSLDWVGYGYTF.

The V call is TRBV30, the J call TRBJ2-5; D may be TRBD2 (6 bases). CDR3 size: 17 residues. Germline V lookup: CDR1 GTSNPN, CDR2 SVGIG (reference sequence). The germline V and J ends were trimmed by 3 bases and 0 bases, with 20 bases remaining between them. CDR3 sequence reads: CAWRQSGWRGHQETQYF. CDR3 bases: TGTGCCTGGAGGCAATCGGGGTGGCGGGGCCACCAAGAGACCCAGTACTTC.

The rearrangement uses TRBV20-1 and TRBJ1-5; TRBD1 aligns across 10 bases. J was trimmed by 0 bases and V by 1 base; bases with no gene match: 9. CDR1 and CDR2 (germline): DFQATT, SNEGSKA (reference sequence). CDR3 length: 18 residues. Here the CDR3 reads CSARATGTGAYSNQPQHF. CDR3 bases: TGCAGTGCTAGAGCCACCGGGACAGGGGCATATAGCAATCAGCCCCAGCATTTT.